Listed below are T cell receptor beta chains from one sample, sequenced in a study of T cell responses to AZD1222 COVID-19 vaccine. Produced via immunoSEQ multiplex PCR; TCRdb's table is partial and in-frame only. The sample lists around 160,000 clones, roughly 92% occurring once. The sample was peripheral blood, taken 28 days after the second AZD1222 dose. The receptors derive from an adult who received the AZD1222 COVID-19 vaccine. Each CDR3 is given with its conserved first and last residue. The order of the fields is J gene, clone size, V gene, D gene, CDR3 DNA, CDR3 protein. A D gene is named only where the DNA matches it firmly. Where a row states a size, it is once, few, many or the class of an expanded clone; other rows omit it.

>TRBJ1-3|.|TRBV11-2|TRBD1
TGTGCCAGCAGCTTCGGGACAGTCCGGACCATATATTTT
CASSFGTVRTIYF
>TRBJ2-7|.|TRBV9|.
TGTGCCAGCAGCGTTGCGAGGCCCCCGCATAGAGCTGAACACGAGCAGTACTTC
CASSVARPPHRAEHEQYF
>TRBJ1-2|.|TRBV12-3/TRBV12-4|TRBD1
TGTGCCAGCAGTCCCGGGACAGGGGGTGGCTACACCTTC
CASSPGTGGGYTF
>TRBJ1-5|.|TRBV3-1/TRBV3-2|.
TGTGCCAGCGCCGCGGGGGGAGGCAATCAGCCCCAGCATTTT
CASAAGGGNQPQHF
>TRBJ2-5|.|TRBV2|.
TGTGCCAGCAGCCGTACCGGGACGGGATCCCAAGAGACCCAGTACTTC
CASSRTGTGSQETQYF
>TRBJ2-2|.|TRBV5-4|.
TGTGCCAGCAGCTTGGGATTGCAGGGCGGCACCGGGGAGCTGTTTTTT
CASSLGLQGGTGELFF
>TRBJ2-5|.|TRBV2|.
TGTGCCAGCAGTGGTGGAGAGACCCAGTACTTC
CASSGGETQYF
>TRBJ2-7|.|TRBV12-3/TRBV12-4|.
TGTGCCAGCAGTTTCCGATCCTACGAGCAGTACTTC
CASSFRSYEQYF
>TRBJ1-4|.|TRBV12-3/TRBV12-4|.
TGTGCCAGCAGTTTTGGCAGGAATGAAAAACTGTTTTTT
CASSFGRNEKLFF
>TRBJ2-3|.|TRBV7-3|TRBD1
TGTGCCAGCAGCATATCATCCGGGACAGGGGGAGATACGCAGTATTTT
CASSISSGTGGDTQYF
>TRBJ1-1|.|TRBV5-1|.
TGCGCCAGCAGCTTGGCGGCAGGGGTTGGGAACACTGAAGCTTTCTTT
CASSLAAGVGNTEAFF
>TRBJ1-3|.|TRBV2|.
TGTGCCAGCAGAATTGGGGGGGCTGGAAACACCATATATTTT
CASRIGGAGNTIYF
>TRBJ2-2|.|TRBV5-4|.
TGTGCCAGCAGCTCGAATCTTAACACCGGGGAGCTGTTTTTT
CASSSNLNTGELFF
>TRBJ2-5|.|TRBV12-3/TRBV12-4|.
TGTGCCAGCAGTCGTCAACCGGAGACCCAGTACTTC
CASSRQPETQYF
>TRBJ1-2|.|TRBV3-1/TRBV3-2|.
TGTGCCAGCAGCAACGGTTTTGGGGACACCTTC
CASSNGFGDTF
>TRBJ2-7|once|TRBV11-2|.
TGTGCCAGCAGCTTAGTTGTTGGCTCCTACGAGCAGTACTTC
CASSLVVGSYEQYF
>TRBJ1-3|.|TRBV29-1|.
TGCAGCGTTGTAACCTTCCAGGGGATGTATCTTGGGGACACCATATATTTT
CSVVTFQGMYLGDTIYF
>TRBJ2-3|.|TRBV4-1|TRBD2
TGCGCCAGCAGCCAAGAAGCCGGACTAGCGGGAGAGGATACGCAGTATTTT
CASSQEAGLAGEDTQYF
>TRBJ2-5|.|TRBV30|.
TGTGCCTGGAGCCTACAGGGAGGGGAGACCCAGTACTTC
CAWSLQGGETQYF
>TRBJ1-2|.|TRBV7-9|.
TGTGCCAGCAGCTCCTCGGGACGCGAGGATGGCTACACCTTC
CASSSSGREDGYTF
>TRBJ1-4|.|TRBV10-3|TRBD1
TGTGCCATCAGCGAGACAGGCGGGACAGGGTATGAAAAACTGTTTTTT
CAISETGGTGYEKLFF
>TRBJ2-3|.|TRBV7-6|.
TGTGCCAGCGCCCTTAGCACAGATACGCAGTATTTT
CASALSTDTQYF
>TRBJ1-2|once|TRBV30|.
TGTGCCTGGAGTCTTAGTAACTATGGCTACACCTTC
CAWSLSNYGYTF
>TRBJ1-2|.|TRBV28|TRBD1
TGTGCCAGCAGTTTATGGACAGGGGGTAACTATGGCTACACCTTC
CASSLWTGGNYGYTF
>TRBJ2-7|once|TRBV7-9|.
TGTGCCAGCAGCTTAGATTTGGGTCTTACGTCCTACGAGCAGTACTTC
CASSLDLGLTSYEQYF
>TRBJ2-7|.|TRBV6-5|TRBD2
TGTGCCAGCAGTTTGACTAGCGGGATTGCTGAGCAGTACTTC
CASSLTSGIAEQYF
>TRBJ1-1|.|TRBV10-3|.
TGTGCCATCAGTGAGTCGGGGTTCGCTGAAGCTTTCTTT
CAISESGFAEAFF
>TRBJ1-5|few|TRBV28|TRBD1
TGTGCCAGCACCACACAGGGGTATAGCAATCAGCCCCAGCATTTT
CASTTQGYSNQPQHF
>TRBJ1-2|.|TRBV18|.
TGTGCCAGCTCACCCACAAGGATTGAGCAGCGGAGGGGCTACACCTTC
CASSPTRIEQRRGYTF
>TRBJ2-1|.|TRBV29-1|TRBD1
TGCAGCGTCGTCGACAGGGGAGTTTGGGATGAGCAGTTCTTC
CSVVDRGVWDEQFF
>TRBJ1-2|.|TRBV13|.
TGTGCCAGCAGCTTAGGACCCTGGAGCTACACCTTC
CASSLGPWSYTF
>TRBJ2-7|.|TRBV28|TRBD2
TGTGCCAGCAGTTTGTCCACTAGCGGCAACGAGCAGTACTTC
CASSLSTSGNEQYF
>TRBJ2-7|.|TRBV7-2|.
TGTGCCAGCAGCTTTGACATCTACGAGCAGTACTTC
CASSFDIYEQYF
>TRBJ1-2|.|TRBV27|.
TGTGCCAGCTCCCCTCGGGGCAACGCTGGCTACACCTTC
CASSPRGNAGYTF
>TRBJ2-1|.|TRBV7-6|.
.
CASSLGFSGPASYNEQFF
>TRBJ2-5|once|TRBV18|TRBD1
TGTGCCAGCTCACAGGGACAGGGTCAAGAGACCCAGTACTTC
CASSQGQGQETQYF
>TRBJ2-7|.|TRBV19|TRBD2
TGTGCCAGTAGTGGTCCGGGACTAGCGGGGCAGTACTTC
CASSGPGLAGQYF
>TRBJ1-1|.|TRBV6-5|TRBD1
TGTGCCAGCAGTTATTACGGGACAGGGGGCGCCGGGGCTTTCTTT
CASSYYGTGGAGAFF
>TRBJ1-1|.|TRBV7-9|.
TGTGCCAGCAGCCTAGGAGGGGACGGGACTGAAGCTTTCTTT
CASSLGGDGTEAFF
>TRBJ1-2|.|TRBV25-1|TRBD1
TGTGCCAGCGAAACGGGACAGGGGGACGGCTACACCTTC
CASETGQGDGYTF
>TRBJ2-1|.|TRBV30|.
TGTGCCTGGAGAGATGAGAGCTCCTACAATGAGCAGTTCTTC
CAWRDESSYNEQFF
>TRBJ2-1|.|TRBV14|TRBD2
TGTGCCAGCAGCCTTGGACTAGTCTTTTCTTTGGATGAGCAGTTCTTC
CASSLGLVFSLDEQFF
>TRBJ2-7|.|TRBV29-1|TRBD2
TGCAGCGTTGAAGATCTAGCGGGAACCTCCTACGAGCAGTACTTC
CSVEDLAGTSYEQYF
>TRBJ1-4|.|TRBV19|.
TGTGCCAGTAAGACGAGGGAAAAACTGTTTTTT
CASKTREKLFF
>TRBJ2-7|.|TRBV28|TRBD1
TGTGCCAGCAGTTCTACCGGGACAGGGGTGTACGAGCAGTACTTC
CASSSTGTGVYEQYF
>TRBJ1-2|.|TRBV14|.
TGTGCCAGCAGCCAAGATCGAACAGGCTATGGCTACACCTTC
CASSQDRTGYGYTF